The sequence of this T cell receptor (beta chain) was determined in a study of cytomegalovirus exposure and HLA in healthy donors. Overall study results and limits: Among TCR beta chains, those listed as cytomegalovirus-associated numbered over 150. The analysis excluded some indistinguishable V segments, including TRBV6-2 and TRBV6-3.

There are 17 residues in the CDR3. Trimming left V 4 bases short and J 4 bases short, with 21 bases between. CDR1 and CDR2 from the germline V gene are SGHRS and YFSETQ. Vbeta (60) and Jbeta (13) primers were used in the PCR. Source study methods: Later analysis identified tens of millions of unique TCR beta chains, some 10 million shared. The repertoire was sequenced with immunoSEQ multiplex PCR; TCRdb's copy has only in-frame clones and lacks some. That table supplies the V and J calls and clone size; D and trimming were determined from the DNA. The sample contains approximately 120,000 clones, 65% to 80% of which appear only once. In regard to this clone: The antigen is undetermined.

The rearrangement links TRBV5-1 to TRBJ2-1; possible D gene TRBD2, 7 bases. This TCR was recovered from a man aged 35 to 55 in good health and CMV-seropositive. The specimen sequenced was PBMCs. In DNA form, the CDR3 reads TGCGCCAGCAGCCCGCGCGGATGGGGGGGCCGTTACAATGAGCAGTTCTTC. Translation gives CASSPRGWGGRYNEQFF.